This TCR beta chain was recovered during a study of T cell responses to AZD1222 COVID-19 vaccine (dated by TCRdb to the early 2020s). With regard to the full study: AZD1222 recipients with second doses at about 4 weeks or about 12 weeks were pooled, because spike-specific TCR depth and breadth did not differ between schedules. Trial participants were enrolled by age into subgroups of 18-55, 56-69 and 70-plus years, and around 150, 28 and 57 TCR-sequenced participants, respectively, were included in these subgroups. TCR sequencing was performed for 230 to 250 trial participants, of whom about 200 were given two doses of AZD1222 and approximately 25 were given two doses of MenACWY control vaccine.

The CDR3 regions of human TCRbeta chains were subjected to immunosequencing. For the original study's pipeline: Repertoire TCRs were checked for matches against a reference library of SARS-CoV-2-specific TCRs that had been generated using the MIRA antigen-specificity platform. Breadth was defined as the fraction of unique TCRs that were SARS-CoV-2-associated, and depth was defined as the fraction of total T cells that were SARS-CoV-2-associated. Using the MIRA data, each spike-specific TCR was assigned both to the spike region to which the TCR was reactive and to a CD4 or CD8 class. Log10-transformed breadth and depth values were compared by one-way ANOVA with Sidak's multiple comparisons tests. In its TCRdb copy, this immuneACCESS table keeps in-frame sequences only and misses some clones. Where compared with another copy, unresolved V genes explain less than half of these, and the others have no known cause. V and J calls and clone size are copied from that table; D and trimming were computed from the DNA. A total of more than 85,000 clones appear in this sample, roughly 84% of them only once. About 18% of the sample belongs to the ten largest clones.

CDR1 and CDR2, per the germline V gene (reference sequence), are SEHNR and FQNEAQ. V gives up 0 bases and J gives up 7 bases, and the segment between their germline ends measures 13 bases. From the cysteine up to the phenylalanine, the CDR3 has a length of 15 residues. Left in the record is the CDR3 DNA by itself, 45 bases read in frame from the first base. As concerns this clone: This clone's antigen is unknown. Base qualities are missing; no much larger clone stands one base away.

The meaning of the sample's time point label: baseline before first vaccination. Samples from vaccinated people were obtained from the UK trials COV001 and COV002, which included a single-blind randomized controlled phase 2/3 trial of AZD1222 (ChAdOx1 nCoV-19) in healthy adults. For TCRbeta chain sequencing, PBMC samples were collected from trial participants at day 0 and at day 28 after the second dose. What the research found in general, with its limitations: Because no day 14 peak-response samples were available, the repertoires could be characterized only after the peak T cell response. After two AZD1222 doses, spike-specific TCR breadth and depth were significantly higher than at day 0 and than in MenACWY recipients. Most participants were white British and females outnumbered males, and the authors suggested that clonal diversity may have been underestimated. Nearly half of unique spike-specific TCRs reportedly recognized epitopes outside regions mutated in the B.1.351 and B.1.1.7 variants. Conclusions about previously exposed vaccinees are limited because only six or seven AZD1222 recipients were SARS-CoV-2 seropositive at baseline. The whole spike protein was spanned by vaccine-associated CD4 TCRs, and dominant responses were seen in regions 160-218 and 743-854. In the small 56-69-year group, the increase in depth fell short of significance, most likely because of low power.

The sample was peripheral blood, taken on day 0 of AZD1222 vaccination. This sequence originates from an adult in good health. The chain was built from TRBV7-9 and TRBJ2-4; tentative D gene TRBD1, with 7 bases matching. The nucleotide sequence reads TGTGCCAGCAGCTTAGCGCTTCCAGGGGGGAACATTCAGTACTTC. Translated, it gives CASSLALPGGNIQYF.